This T cell receptor (beta chain) was recorded in a study of brain T cells in children with intractable seizures. Looked up from germline, CDR1 is SGHVS and CDR2 is FQNEAQ. The CDR3 is made up of 17 amino acids. J lost 5 bases, V lost 5 bases, and 15 bases had no gene match. Some clones are missing from TCRdb's copy, which holds only in-frame ones; the method was immunoSEQ multiplex PCR. The repertoire holds just under 65,000 clones, about 96% seen once, with 0.3% to 0.4% in the top ten. Only cases whose brain tissue showed the highest T cell transcript signatures were sequenced. Study-level points and caveats: Only CDR3 sequence similarity suggested viral specificity, without known HCMV serostatus.

In the case of this clone: Its antigen is unidentified.

This sequence originates from a boy in the first two years of life with focal cortical dysplasia and intractable seizures. This sample comprised peripheral blood, obtained at surgery. The chain uses TRBV7-8 and TRBJ2-5; 9 nucleotides agree with TRBD2. The CDR3 region is CASSPDPLGGGAETQYF. CDR3 nucleotides: TGTGCCAGCAGCCCGGATCCACTTGGCGGGGGGGCCGAGACCCAGTACTTC.